What follows is one T cell receptor (beta chain) and its context. The sample comes from a study of T cells in Graves' hyperthyroidism and ophthalmopathy. RNA transcripts yielded amplified TCR beta CDR3 regions. The primer set for the first-round RT-PCR of the TCR CDR3 was HTBI. TCRdb used MiXCR to reprocess the multiplex PCR reads, holding one entry per CDR3 protein. Among a few hundred thousand distinct CDR3 sequences listed, under 15% were seen once. The CDR3 runs 18 residues. The ends lost 1 base at V and 5 bases at J; junction bases unmatched: 10. The germline CDR1 and CDR2 sequences are MGHRA and YSYEKL.

V is TRBV4-1 and J is TRBJ2-2, with 10 bases identical to TRBD1. Sequenced input: blood. This clonotype was obtained from a woman in her twenties or thirties with Graves' hyperthyroidism. The CDR3 here is CASSQAGQGVVRTGELFF. For the CDR3, the DNA is TGCGCCAGCAGCCAAGCCGGACAGGGGGTAGTTAGGACCGGGGAGCTGTTTTTT.